This TCR beta chain was sequenced in a study of cytotoxic CD8 clonotypes in ibrutinib-treated CLL. In the study overall: There were about a dozen relapsed/refractory patients and some 15 treatment-naive patients, and roughly 18 were IGHV unmutated. General study findings and limits: Higher circulating CD8+ T-cell counts strongly accompanied higher baseline clonality, above age-matched healthy donors. Public clonotypes were uncommon and contracted or stayed stable on treatment.

Repertoires were generated with immunoSEQ multiplex PCR, while TCRdb's copy carries only in-frame clones and drops some. The repertoire holds around 41,000 clones, roughly two thirds seen once, with around 10% in the top ten. PBMCs were cryopreserved, and roughly 2 micrograms of genomic DNA from them went into TCR beta libraries. Remarks on this clone: Its antigen is unidentified.

The specimen comprised PBMCs, sampled at disease progression, from a patient treated with ibrutinib. The sequence was obtained from a human donor with chronic lymphocytic leukemia.

The CDR3 reads CASSEVPPGGADTQYF. The CDR3 region has the DNA TGTGCCAGCAGTGAAGTTCCACCGGGAGGGGCTGATACGCAGTATTTT. This sequence joins TRBV6-1 and TRBJ2-3; 8 bases map to TRBD2. The CDR3 extends over 16 amino acids. Germline CDR1 reads MNHNS; CDR2 reads SASEGT. Unmatched junction bases numbered 9, after V lost 1 base and J lost 6 bases.